These 22 T cell receptor beta chains were all obtained from the same sample, sequenced in a study of T cell responses to AZD1222 COVID-19 vaccine. The data were produced by immunoSEQ multiplex PCR, yet TCRdb's version contains in-frame clones alone and is incomplete. The sample includes some 140,000 clones, roughly 87% of them seen just once. The sequences come from peripheral blood, collected 28 days after the second AZD1222 dose. These receptors originate from an adult who received the AZD1222 COVID-19 vaccine.

CDR3 sequence reads: CAIRTGTDFYNEQFF. The CDR3 DNA follows: TGTGCCATCAGAACCGGGACAGATTTCTACAATGAGCAGTTCTTC. The chain couples TRBV10-3 to TRBJ2-1, with TRBD1 matching over 7 bases. This CDR3 spans 15 amino acids. Germline CDR1 reads ENHRY; CDR2 reads SYGVKD. V was clipped by 6 bases and J by 3 bases; unmatched bases: 8.

The V call is TRBV11-3, the J call TRBJ2-5, with a weak D call TRBD2 (5 bases). With 6 bases removed from V and 4 bases from J, the gap between germline ends came to 12 bases. Germline CDR1 is SGHNT and CDR2 is YENEEA. The CDR3 sequence is 13 residues long. The CDR3 DNA follows: TGTGCCAGCAGTCCCAGCGGTAGAGAGACCCAGTACTTC. Protein product: CASSPSGRETQYF.

The CDR3 sequence is CASSESAAKGGYTF. CDR3 DNA sequence: TGCGCCAGCAGTGAGTCGGCGGCGAAAGGGGGCTACACCTTC. The chain recombines TRBV10-1 with TRBJ1-2; D remains unclear. This CDR3 contains 14 residues. The germline V gene encodes CDR1 WNHNN and CDR2 SYGVQD (reference sequence). V lost 0 bases and J 8 bases, leaving 13 bases between the germline ends.

This chain connects TRBV7-9 to TRBJ1-5; 7 bases are a match to TRBD1. With V trimmed by 2 bases and J by 7 bases, 11 bases remained unmatched. The germline CDR1 and CDR2 sequences are SEHNR and FQNEAQ (reference sequence). CDR3 size: 16 residues. CDR3 sequence (DNA): TGTGCCAGCAGCTTATCTCAGGGGACAGTTGAGCAGCCCCAGCATTTT. Translating it yields CASSLSQGTVEQPQHF. Full variable domain (missing parts from reference TRBV7-9 and TRBJ1-5): DTGVSQNPRHKITKRGQNVTFRCDPISEHNRLYWYRQTLGQGPEFLTYFQNEAQLEKSRLLSDRFSAERPKGSFSTLEIQRTEQGDSAMYLCASSLSQGTVEQPQHFGDGTRLSIL.

V and J are TRBV5-4 and TRBJ2-6; weak D call: TRBD1 (5 bases). Germline CDR1 SGHNT, CDR2 YYREEE (reference sequence). Trimming removed 6 bases at V and 2 bases at J, with 15 bases between. This CDR3 comprises 16 residues. The CDR3 here is CASNLWVGAGANVLTF. The CDR3 DNA is TGTGCCAGCAACCTCTGGGTAGGGGCTGGGGCCAACGTCCTGACTTTC.

V and J are TRBV7-8 and TRBJ2-3; D is uncertain. With 5 bases removed from V and 5 bases from J, the gap between germline ends came to 8 bases. This CDR3 comprises 12 residues. From germline, CDR1 is SGHVS and CDR2 FQNEAQ. CDR3 protein: CASSPPKDTQYF. Here the CDR3 DNA reads TGTGCCAGCAGCCCTCCAAAAGATACGCAGTATTTT.

The chain is built from TRBV30 and TRBJ1-2; possible D gene TRBD1, 5 bases. Germline V gene sequence: CDR1 GTSNPN, CDR2 SVGIG (reference sequence). The CDR3 runs 12 residues. CDR3 nucleotide sequence: TGTGCTCATGGGAGGGACCCTTATGGCTACACCTTC. Protein sequence: CAHGRDPYGYTF. Variable domain in full (rest from reference TRBV30 and TRBJ1-2): SQTIHQWPATLVQPVGSPLSLECTVEGTSNPNLYWYRQAAGRGLQLLFYSVGIGQISSEVPQNLSASRPQDRQFILSSKKLLLSDSGFYLCAHGRDPYGYTFGSGTRLTVV.

This chain uses TRBV6-5 with TRBJ2-1, with 11 bases identical to TRBD2. The CDR3 is 15 amino acids. Germline V lookup: CDR1 MNHEY, CDR2 SVGAGI. Trimming at V came to 10 bases and at J to 7 bases, leaving 12 bases not matched to a gene. The CDR3 loop reads CATAWRTSGSNEQFF. CDR3 bases: TGTGCCACCGCTTGGCGGACTAGCGGGTCAAATGAGCAGTTCTTC.

This chain links TRBV11-2 with TRBJ2-1, with 10 bases identical to TRBD2. Germline assignment: CDR1 SGHAT and CDR2 FQNNGV. Losses at the gene ends were 3 bases for V and 8 bases for J; bases not matched to a gene: 16. This CDR3 comprises 18 residues. The CDR3 spells CASSFDSRAAGGPDEQFF. The CDR3 nucleotides are TGTGCCAGCAGCTTCGACTCACGGGCAGCGGGGGGGCCCGATGAGCAGTTCTTC.

V is TRBV28 and J is TRBJ1-3; D is possibly TRBD1 (6 bases). Germline values: CDR1 MDHEN, CDR2 SYDVKM. V lost 3 bases, J lost 1 base, and 16 bases lay in between. CDR3 size: 17 residues. The CDR3 here is CASSFLPGVGSGNTIYF. CDR3 bases: TGTGCCAGCAGTTTCCTTCCAGGGGTGGGGTCTGGAAACACCATATATTTT.

V is TRBV29-1 and J is TRBJ2-5; D uncertain. Germline V lookup: CDR1 SQVTM, CDR2 ANQGSEA. Deletions cut 3 bases from V and 2 bases from J, with 22 bases between. The CDR3 runs 17 residues. CDR3 in amino acids: CSVEVAFQTNLQETQYF. The CDR3 region has the DNA TGCAGCGTTGAGGTAGCTTTTCAGACCAATCTACAAGAGACCCAGTACTTC.

The chain combines TRBV7-9 with TRBJ1-2, with 8 bases lining up with TRBD1. This CDR3 region has 18 residues. Germline V gene sequence: CDR1 SEHNR, CDR2 FQNEAQ (reference sequence). V shed 5 bases, J shed 8 bases, and the junction held 22 bases outside the gene matches. CDR3 in DNA: TGTGCCAGCAGCCCCGTAATCCGCTCAGGGGGCGGTGGTGAAGGCTACACCTTC. Amino acid sequence: CASSPVIRSGGGGEGYTF.

This clone was observed once. The chain carries TRBV3-1 (or the pseudogene TRBV3-2) and TRBJ1-5, with no clear D. Deletions cut 1 base from V and 1 base from J, with 14 bases between. This CDR3 is 17 amino acids long. The germline V gene has CDR1 LGHDT and CDR2 YNNKEL (reference sequence). Written as DNA, the CDR3 is TGTGCCAGCAGCCAAGGTTTAGGGCAGTGGAGCAATCAGCCCCAGCATTTT. Translated: CASSQGLGQWSNQPQHF.

This clone has a single count. V is TRBV27 and J is TRBJ2-4, with TRBD1 matching over 11 bases. Per the germline V gene, CDR1 is MNHEY and CDR2 is SMNVEV (reference sequence). The CDR3 extends over 14 amino acids. The J segment lost 5 bases and the V segment lost 4 bases, leaving 1 base of the junction unmatched. CDR3 sequence reads: CASSWTGGENIQYF. CDR3 nucleotides: TGTGCCAGCAGTTGGACAGGGGGCGAAAACATTCAGTACTTC.

This chain joins TRBV24-1 and TRBJ2-1, with 8 bases fitting TRBD2. This CDR3 has 15 amino acids. Trimming removed 2 bases from V and 7 bases from J; junction bases left unmatched: 6. Per the germline V gene, CDR1 is KGHDR and CDR2 is SFDVKD. The CDR3 protein is CATSDYGRARNEQFF. CDR3 nucleotide sequence: TGTGCCACCAGTGATTACGGGAGGGCCAGGAATGAGCAGTTCTTC.

This chain connects TRBV30 to TRBJ2-2, with D possibly called TRBD1 or TRBD2 (5 bases each). The V end was cut by 6 bases, the J end by 4 bases, with 18 bases between. Germline V CDR1 and CDR2: GTSNPN, SVGIG (reference sequence). This CDR3 contains 15 residues. CDR3 sequence: CACPPPRDGTGELFF. The CDR3, as DNA: TGTGCCTGCCCACCCCCCCGGGACGGCACCGGGGAGCTGTTTTTT.

The V gene is TRBV27, the J gene TRBJ2-7; 13 bases are shared with TRBD2. The J segment lost 4 bases and the V segment lost 4 bases, leaving 1 base of the junction unmatched. Germline lookup yields CDR1 MNHEY and CDR2 SMNVEV (reference sequence). This CDR3 is built from 14 residues. In DNA form, the CDR3 reads TGTGCCAGCAGTTGGACTAGCGGGAGTTACGAGCAGTACTTC. Translated, it gives CASSWTSGSYEQYF.

This clone was counted between two and nine times. The chain is built from TRBV20-1 and TRBJ2-5; TRBD1 matches at 8 bases. With 3 bases clipped from V and 4 bases from J, the junction kept 10 bases outside the gene matches. Germline lookup yields CDR1 DFQATT and CDR2 SNEGSKA (reference sequence). The CDR3 contains 15 residues. The CDR3 DNA reads as TGCAGTGCTAGTTCAAGGCAGGGGGCGGCAGAGACCCAGTACTTC. This translates into CSASSRQGAAETQYF.

This chain links TRBV5-1 with TRBJ1-1; possible D gene TRBD1, 6 bases. Trimming left V 3 bases short and J 1 base short, with 10 bases between. The CDR3 consists of 14 residues. The germline V gene encodes CDR1 SGHRS and CDR2 YFSETQ. CDR3 region: CASSYLTGNTEAFF. DNA of the CDR3: TGCGCCAGCAGCTACCTGACAGGGAACACTGAAGCTTTCTTT.

The J gene is TRBJ1-1, the V gene TRBV18; D unresolved. Germline assignment: CDR1 KGHSH and CDR2 LQKENI. The CDR3 runs 13 residues. The V end lost 3 bases, the J end lost 12 bases, and 17 bases lay between the germline ends. The CDR3 sequence is CASSPDGKVVSFF. The CDR3 bases are TGTGCCAGCTCACCGGATGGGAAAGTCGTATCTTTCTTT.

The chain has TRBV6-4 and TRBJ1-5; 7 bases fit TRBD1. The CDR3 sequence is 15 residues long. Germline trimming cut 6 bases from V and 2 bases from J; bases unmatched to any gene: 7. Germline CDR1 reads MRHNA; CDR2 reads SNTAGT. In DNA, the CDR3 is TGTGCCAGCAGAAAAAACGGACAGGGCAATCAGCCCCAGCATTTT. It specifies CASRKNGQGNQPQHF.

The count of this clone is one. The chain uses TRBV4-2 and TRBJ2-1; no firm D call. The germline V gene has CDR1 LGHNA and CDR2 YNFKEQ. The CDR3 is made up of 17 amino acids. Trimming took off 0 bases at V and 2 bases at J, with 14 bases between the two ends. In DNA, the CDR3 is TGTGCCAGCAGCCAAGATCGGTCAGGACCTCCCTACAATGAGCAGTTCTTC. Its protein product is CASSQDRSGPPYNEQFF.